Shown below are 29 T cell receptor beta chains from a single sample sequenced in a study of early T cells in non-severe SARS-CoV-2 infection. One entry per CDR3 protein results from TCRdb running MiXCR on the 5' RACE reads. The sample holds roughly 43,000 distinct CDR3 sequences, 5.4% seen once. The sequencing used whole blood, collected at baseline. The receptors were sampled from an adult who was a healthcare worker with PCR-confirmed SARS-CoV-2 infection or an uninfected control (not recorded which).

This clonotype was found many times. The rearrangement uses TRBV20-1 and TRBJ2-1; possibly TRBD2 for D (5 bases). Germline CDR1 is DFQATT and CDR2 is SNEGSKA (reference sequence). V was cut by 0 bases and J by 9 bases, with 12 bases left in between. CDR3 length: 13 amino acids. The CDR3 is CSARDLKGGEQFF. The CDR3, as DNA: TGCAGTGCTAGAGATCTGAAAGGAGGTGAGCAGTTCTTC.

The V call is TRBV19, the J call TRBJ1-2; D is unclear. Germline V lookup: CDR1 LNHDA, CDR2 SQIVND (reference sequence). Between the trimmed V and J ends, which lost 5 bases and 7 bases, there was a span of 14 bases. CDR3 size: 13 residues. The CDR3 DNA follows: TGTGCCAGTAGTTCGGCCGGCGCACGTGGCTACACCTTC. Protein: CASSSAGARGYTF. The full variable domain, its missing parts supplied by reference TRBV19 and TRBJ1-2, is DGGITQSPKYLFRKEGQNVTLSCEQNLNHDAMYWYRQDPGQGLRLIYYSQIVNDFQKGDIAEGYSVSREKKESFPLTVTSAQKNPTAFYLCASSSAGARGYTFGSGTRLTVV.

The genes are TRBV6-4 and TRBJ2-4; no reliable D call. Germline V CDR1 and CDR2: MRHNA, SNTAGT. This CDR3 has 21 amino acids. V was trimmed by 7 bases and J by 1 base, leaving 32 bases between them. The CDR3, as DNA: TGTGCCAGCAATCTTCCGCGACGAAACTCAGCACCATTTGGGGCCAAAAACATTCAGTACTTC. Translating gives CASNLPRRNSAPFGAKNIQYF.

This clonotype was found a few times. The gene calls are TRBV27 and TRBJ2-7; 8 bases align to TRBD2. The CDR3 runs 12 residues. J was trimmed by 4 bases and V by 7 bases; bases with no gene match: 3. In germline, CDR1 is MNHEY, CDR2 SMNVEV (reference sequence). The CDR3 region is CASKSGGYEQYF. CDR3 nucleotides: TGTGCCAGCAAATCGGGGGGGTACGAGCAGTACTTC.

The J gene is TRBJ2-6, the V gene TRBV7-3; D is possibly TRBD1 (7 bases). There are 17 residues in the CDR3. The V end was cut by 2 bases, the J end by 1 base, with 12 bases between. The germline V gene has CDR1 SGHTA and CDR2 FQGTGA. The CDR3 region is CASSLSAGGSGANVLTF. The CDR3 coding sequence is TGTGCCAGCAGCTTATCGGCAGGGGGGTCTGGGGCCAACGTCCTGACTTTC.

This clonotype was recorded many times. V gene TRBV3-1 combines with J gene TRBJ2-6; D ambiguous. The length of the CDR3 is 14 residues. Looked up from germline, CDR1 is LGHDT and CDR2 is YNNKEL (reference sequence). V lost 1 base and J 3 bases, leaving 4 bases between the germline ends. DNA of the CDR3: TGTGCCAGCAGCCAAGTGGGTGGGGCCAACGTCCTGACTTTC. This translates into CASSQVGGANVLTF.

In this sample, this clonotype turned up a few times. The chain links TRBV30 to TRBJ2-1; the D gene is possibly TRBD2 (6 bases). The CDR3 loop spans 13 amino acids. Germline V gives CDR1 GTSNPN, CDR2 SVGIG (reference sequence). V dropped 2 bases and J dropped 10 bases, with 15 bases sitting between them. CDR3 residues: CAWSLLLAEEQFF. CDR3 sequence (DNA): TGTGCCTGGAGTCTGTTACTAGCCGAGGAGCAGTTCTTC.

This clonotype was detected ten times or more. The genes are TRBV3-1 and TRBJ1-2, with D perhaps TRBD1 (6 bases). The CDR3 length is 15 residues. Trimming removed 2 bases from V and 4 bases from J, with 14 bases in between. Germline CDR1 and CDR2: LGHDT and YNNKEL (reference sequence). The CDR3 sequence: CASSQSPQGVYGYTF. The CDR3 DNA sequence: TGTGCCAGCAGCCAAAGCCCACAGGGAGTCTATGGCTACACCTTC.

This clonotype occurred many times. CDR3 residues: CASSLVADNYEQYF. DNA for the CDR3: TGTGCCAGCAGCTTGGTTGCGGACAACTACGAGCAGTACTTC. The V call is TRBV5-4, the J call TRBJ2-7; D is perhaps TRBD1 (5 bases). The CDR3 consists of 14 residues. Germline V gene lookup returns CDR1 SGHNT and CDR2 YYREEE (reference sequence). V lost 0 bases and J 3 bases, leaving 10 bases between the germline ends.

This clonotype turned up a few times. The chain employs TRBV9 and TRBJ1-2; D is ambiguous. V lost 1 base and J 2 bases, leaving 12 bases between the germline ends. Germline loops: CDR1 SGDLS, CDR2 YYNGEE. This CDR3 region has 15 residues. CDR3: CASSVRPNPNYGYTF. The CDR3 DNA reads TGTGCCAGCAGCGTACGGCCCAACCCGAACTATGGCTACACCTTC.

This clonotype was seen many times. The chain joins TRBV4-1 to TRBJ2-3; 15 bases fit TRBD2. The CDR3 has 17 residues. The germline V gene encodes CDR1 MGHRA and CDR2 YSYEKL. J lost 5 bases, V lost 1 base, and 4 bases had no gene match. The CDR3 bases are TGCGCCAGCAGCCAAGGGACTAGCGGGAGGGCCATAGATACGCAGTATTTT. Translated, it gives CASSQGTSGRAIDTQYF.

This clonotype was detected many times. The chain recombines TRBV20-1 with TRBJ2-1; the match to TRBD2 covers 9 bases. The CDR3 has 14 residues. V gave up 3 bases and J gave up 4 bases; unmatched junction bases: 4. From germline, CDR1 is DFQATT and CDR2 SNEGSKA (reference sequence). The CDR3, as DNA: TGCAGTGCTAGCCGCGGGAGGGATTACAATGAGCAGTTCTTC. This translates into CSASRGRDYNEQFF.

This clonotype was observed many times. V usage is TRBV20-1 and J usage is TRBJ2-7; D may be TRBD1 or TRBD2 (5 bases each). Trimming cost V 6 bases and J 3 bases, with 18 bases left between them. The germline CDR1 and CDR2 sequences are DFQATT and SNEGSKA (reference sequence). This CDR3 has 14 residues. The CDR3 reads CSATRPGRNYEQYF. Here the CDR3 DNA reads TGCAGTGCAACCAGGCCGGGACGCAACTACGAGCAGTACTTC.

This clonotype came up many times. The chain joins TRBV30 to TRBJ2-1, with 13 bases that match TRBD2. Germline CDR1 reads GTSNPN; CDR2 reads SVGIG (reference sequence). The ends lost 0 bases at V and 10 bases at J; junction bases unmatched: 12. CDR3 size: 17 residues. CDR3 sequence reads: CAWSVRDLRTSGREQFF. The CDR3 DNA is TGTGCCTGGAGTGTACGGGACTTGCGGACTAGCGGGAGAGAGCAGTTCTTC. Supplemented by reference TRBV30 and TRBJ2-1, the full variable domain reads SQTIHQWPATLVQPVGSPLSLECTVEGTSNPNLYWYRQAAGRGLQLLFYSVGIGQISSEVPQNLSASRPQDRQFILSSKKLLLSDSGFYLCAWSVRDLRTSGREQFFGPGTRLTVL.

About this clonotype itself: The missing conserved phenylalanine or tryptophan at the end of this CDR3 makes a read error likely. The DNA is omitted, as the CDR3 cannot be located on it reliably, and the CDR3 follows TCRdb's listing. The chain is built from TRBV5-1 and TRBJ2-7; TRBD2, the D gene given by the table, was not confirmed from the DNA. CDR1 is SGHRS and CDR2 is YFSETQ in the germline V gene. The CDR3 spans 13 amino acids, including both terminal residues. The CDR3 sequence is CASSSGTSGPPWQ.

The sample holds a few counts of this clonotype. The chain recombines TRBV6-4 with TRBJ2-2; D gene ambiguous. The CDR3 runs to 14 residues. Germline loops: CDR1 MRHNA, CDR2 SNTAGT. V shed 4 bases and J shed 0 bases, with 6 bases lying between them. CDR3: CASSVEANTGELFF. The CDR3 DNA reads as TGTGCCAGCAGTGTAGAGGCGAACACCGGGGAGCTGTTTTTT.

This clonotype has ten or more counts. This chain uses TRBV29-1 with TRBJ2-7; possible D gene TRBD2, 5 bases. V was clipped by 5 bases and J by 2 bases, with 10 bases between them. CDR1 and CDR2 (germline): SQVTM, ANQGSEA. The CDR3 has 12 residues. This CDR3 reads CSVQAGAYEQYF. Here the CDR3 DNA reads TGCAGCGTTCAGGCCGGGGCCTACGAGCAGTACTTC.

This clonotype was found a few times. V gene TRBV3-1 combines with J gene TRBJ2-1; 14 bases are shared with TRBD2. Germline CDR1 is LGHDT and CDR2 is YNNKEL (reference sequence). The length of the CDR3 is 17 residues. The ends lost 0 bases at V and 6 bases at J; junction bases unmatched: 4. As DNA, the CDR3 is TGTGCCAGCAGCCAAGACTCGGGACTAGCGGGAGCCAATGAGCAGTTCTTC. This codes for CASSQDSGLAGANEQFF.

This clonotype was seen repeatedly, ten times or more. Sequence at one end of the junction differs from germline and may be a read error. This rearrangement joins TRBV2 to TRBJ2-7; TRBD2 aligns across 7 bases. The CDR3 loop spans 11 amino acids. Per the germline V gene, CDR1 is SNHLY and CDR2 is FYNNEI. As DNA, the CDR3 is TGTGCCAGCAGTGGGGAGGGAGAGCCGTACTTC. Its translation: CASSGEGEPYF. Full variable domain (rest looked up from reference TRBV2 and TRBJ2-7): EPEVTQTPSHQVTQMGQEVILRCVPISNHLYFYWYRQILGQKVEFLVSFYNNEISEKSEIFDDQFSVERPDGSNFTLKIRSTKLEDSAMYFCASSGEGEPYFGPGTRLTVT.

This clonotype was seen repeatedly, ten times or more. The chain has TRBV3-1 and TRBJ2-7; D possibly matches TRBD1 or TRBD2 (6 bases each). V was clipped by 8 bases and J by 4 bases, with 21 bases between them. The CDR3 is 15 residues long. The V gene's germline CDR1 is LGHDT and CDR2 YNNKEL (reference sequence). The CDR3 DNA sequence: TGTGCCAGCCAACCCTTAGGAGGGGGTCCTTACGAGCAGTACTTC. Translated, it gives CASQPLGGGPYEQYF.

This clonotype was observed many times. The chain links TRBV18 to TRBJ2-7; 7 bases line up with TRBD1. CDR3 size: 13 residues. V was clipped by 6 bases and J by 0 bases; unmatched bases: 2. Per germline, CDR1 KGHSH and CDR2 LQKENI. CDR3 amino acids: CASSGDSSYEQYF. The CDR3 coding sequence is TGTGCCAGCTCCGGGGACAGCTCCTACGAGCAGTACTTC.

This clonotype was seen more than once but under ten times. This chain joins TRBV27 and TRBJ2-1; D is unclear. The CDR3 totals 13 residues. Germline V gene data show CDR1 as MNHEY and CDR2 as SMNVEV (reference sequence). Between the trimmed V and J ends, which lost 1 base and 7 bases, there was a span of 8 bases. The CDR3 sequence: CASSLLFPNEQFF. The DNA of the CDR3 is TGTGCCAGCAGTTTATTGTTCCCTAATGAGCAGTTCTTC.

The chain links TRBV3-1 to TRBJ2-2; D is undetermined. V lost 1 base, J lost 6 bases, and 3 bases lay in between. CDR1 is LGHDT and CDR2 is YNNKEL in the germline V gene (reference sequence). This CDR3 spans 12 amino acids. In DNA, the CDR3 is TGTGCCAGCAGCCAAGGACCCGGGGAGCTGTTTTTT. This sequence encodes CASSQGPGELFF.

There are many counts of this clonotype. No conserved phenylalanine or tryptophan ends this CDR3, so it is likely a read error. The DNA is omitted, as the CDR3 cannot be located on it reliably, and the CDR3 follows TCRdb's listing. This sequence joins TRBV29-1 and TRBJ2-7; TRBD1, the table's D call, was not compared with the DNA. The CDR3 spans 11 residues, counting both ends. The germline V gene has CDR1 SQVTM and CDR2 ANQGSEA. The CDR3 here is CSVAIRDRGWS.

This clonotype was seen only a few times. The V and J genes are TRBV27 and TRBJ2-5; the match to TRBD2 covers 15 bases. Per the germline V gene, CDR1 is MNHEY and CDR2 is SMNVEV (reference sequence). The CDR3 totals 17 residues. Trimming at V came to 5 bases and at J to 4 bases, leaving 8 bases not matched to a gene. CDR3 in amino acids: CASSKGLAGGGIETQYF. The CDR3 coding sequence is TGTGCCAGCAGTAAGGGACTAGCGGGAGGAGGTATAGAGACCCAGTACTTC.

V is TRBV5-1 and J is TRBJ2-5; D remains unclear. The V end lost 0 bases, the J end lost 2 bases, and 8 bases lay between the germline ends. This CDR3 has 14 amino acids. Germline CDR1 reads SGHRS; CDR2 reads YFSETQ. CDR3 protein: CASSLGAIQETQYF. The CDR3 nucleotides read TGCGCCAGCAGCTTGGGCGCTATACAAGAGACCCAGTACTTC.

This clonotype was counted at least ten times. The chain has TRBV27 and TRBJ2-7, with a tentative D call TRBD1 (6 bases). Germline CDR1 reads MNHEY; CDR2 reads SMNVEV (reference sequence). The CDR3 length is 14 residues. V lost 5 bases and J lost 3, with 14 bases in between. As DNA, the CDR3 is TGTGCCAGCAGTCTCCAGGGGTATGACTACGAGCAGTACTTC. It codes for CASSLQGYDYEQYF.

The V call is TRBV7-9, the J call TRBJ1-1; D ambiguous. The V gene lost 1 base and the J gene lost 0 bases, with 6 bases spanning the gap. The length of the CDR3 is 14 residues. Per germline, CDR1 SEHNR and CDR2 FQNEAQ (reference sequence). For the CDR3, the DNA is TGTGCCAGCAGCTTAGGCAGATTGAACACTGAAGCTTTCTTT. Translated, it gives CASSLGRLNTEAFF.

This clonotype has at least ten counts. The chain has TRBV15 and TRBJ1-6; 12 bases align to TRBD1. In germline, CDR1 is LNHNV, CDR2 YYDKDF (reference sequence). V shed 2 bases, J shed 11 bases, and the junction held 4 bases outside the gene matches. This CDR3 has 15 amino acids. CDR3 sequence (DNA): TGTGCCACCAGCAGATCGGGACAGGGGGCTCCACCCCTCCACTTT. Translation: CATSRSGQGAPPLHF. Variable domain in full (rest from reference TRBV15 and TRBJ1-6): DAMVIQNPRYQVTQFGKPVTLSCSQTLNHNVMYWYQQKSSQAPKLLFHYYDKDFNNEADTPDNFQSRRPNTSFCFLDIRSPGLGDTAMYLCATSRSGQGAPPLHFGNGTRLTVT.